This T cell receptor beta chain was sequenced in a study of blood T cell repertoires in COVID-19. TCRdb keeps only in-frame clones here, not all; method: immunoSEQ multiplex PCR. The repertoire holds approximately 470,000 clones, with 70% to 90% as singletons. The CDR3 runs 16 residues. The germline CDR1 and CDR2 sequences are KGHSH and LQKENI. V was clipped by 4 bases and J by 7 bases; unmatched bases: 9. The sequencing sample was made of peripheral blood. The chain has TRBV18 and TRBJ1-6, with 8 bases identical to TRBD1. This receptor was obtained from a human donor in a cohort sampled during active COVID-19. For the CDR3, the DNA is TGTGCCAGCTCACAATTCTGGACAGGGCTCAATTCACCCCTCCACTTT. Residues: CASSQFWTGLNSPLHF.